The sample holds many counts of the clone carrying this TCR beta chain. Its antigen is still unknown. The data were taken from a study of glioma-infiltrating T cells. Notes on the study in general: Tissue-blood divergence was below expectation in non-neoplastic patients, above in gliomas.

Amplification of TCR alpha and beta CDR3 regions from RNA used iRepertoire nested multiplex PCR. Tissue mRNA or PBMC total RNA, roughly 90-450 ng, went into one-step reverse transcription and amplification. Each CDR3 protein gets one entry after TCRdb re-called the multiplex PCR reads with MiXCR. There are over 120,000 distinct CDR3 sequences in the sample; around 40% occur only once, and around 18% lies in the top ten. The germline V gene has CDR1 MNHNS and CDR2 SASEGT. The length of the CDR3 is 11 residues. Trimming removed 8 bases from V and 5 bases from J, with 7 bases in between. The chain carries TRBV6-1 and TRBJ2-1; D may be TRBD1 (6 bases). This receptor was obtained from a human donor with low-grade glioma or glioblastoma, undergoing nonglioma brain surgery, or in good health (not recorded which). The sequencing sample was made of glioma tissue, nonneoplastic brain tissue, or PBMCs (not recorded which). The CDR3 spells CASQGHNEQFF. CDR3 coding DNA: TGTGCCAGCCAGGGGCACAATGAGCAGTTCTTC.